The 28 T cell receptor beta chains presented below share a single source sample, sequenced in a study of T cells in Graves' hyperthyroidism and ophthalmopathy. Authors of the study amplified TCR beta CDR3 regions from RNA transcripts. Using the HTBI primer set, a first-round RT-PCR was run on the TCR CDR3. TCRdb reprocessed the multiplex PCR reads via MiXCR and lists one record per CDR3 protein. This table has about 200,000 distinct CDR3 sequences, around 17% appearing once. Sequencing was performed on blood. These receptors originate from a woman in her 50s with Graves' hyperthyroidism.

This clonotype has just a few counts. The genes are TRBV29-1 and TRBJ2-2; 10 nucleotides line up with TRBD1. Germline trimming cut 4 bases from V and 5 bases from J; bases unmatched to any gene: 4. CDR1 is SQVTM, CDR2 ANQGSEA, per germline. The CDR3 loop spans 14 amino acids. This CDR3 is CSVVDRGLTGELFF. The CDR3, as DNA: TGCAGCGTTGTAGACAGGGGGCTTACCGGGGAGCTGTTTTTT.

This clonotype appeared many times. The rearrangement uses TRBV6-1 and TRBJ2-7; 7 nucleotides line up with TRBD1. V lost 5 bases to trimming and J lost 5 bases; unmatched junction nucleotides: 6. CDR3 length: 13 amino acids. CDR1 and CDR2 from the germline V gene are MNHNS and SASEGT. CDR3 sequence (DNA): TGTGCCAGCAGTACAGGGGCTAGAGACGAGCAGTACTTC. Its translation: CASSTGARDEQYF.

This clonotype came up many times. The gene calls are TRBV27 and TRBJ2-1; no clear D. Deletions cut 2 bases from V and 5 bases from J, with 16 bases between. Germline values: CDR1 MNHEY, CDR2 SMNVEV (reference sequence). The CDR3 totals 16 residues. The CDR3 reads CASSLEGPHYDNEQFF. DNA of the CDR3: TGTGCCAGCAGTTTAGAAGGGCCACACTACGACAATGAGCAGTTCTTC.

V is TRBV4-2 and J is TRBJ1-3; D may be TRBD1 (5 bases). The germline V gene encodes CDR1 LGHNA and CDR2 YNFKEQ. The germline V and J ends were trimmed by 0 bases and 0 bases, with 9 bases remaining between them. The CDR3 totals 16 residues. The DNA of the CDR3 is TGTGCCAGCAGCCAAGATGAGGGGAACTCTGGAAACACCATATATTTT. Translation gives CASSQDEGNSGNTIYF.

This clonotype was seen many times. The chain joins TRBV27 to TRBJ1-2; D is unresolved. Looked up from germline, CDR1 is MNHEY and CDR2 is SMNVEV (reference sequence). This CDR3 has 14 amino acids. The ends were cut back, 4 bases at V and 8 bases at J, with 17 bases in the middle. CDR3 DNA: TGTGCCAGCAGTTCCGGACGGAATAACGGGGGCTACACCTTC. Residues: CASSSGRNNGGYTF.

This clonotype was seen a few times. V is TRBV5-4 and J is TRBJ2-7; TRBD1 matches 7 bases. J lost 3 bases, V lost 0 bases, and 3 bases had no gene match. The CDR3 totals 14 residues. Germline V lookup: CDR1 SGHNT, CDR2 YYREEE (reference sequence). CDR3 coding DNA: TGTGCCAGCAGCTTGGTGGGGACAGACTACGAGCAGTACTTC. This translates into CASSLVGTDYEQYF.

The rearrangement joins TRBV29-1 to TRBJ2-2, with D possibly TRBD2 on 7 matching bases. V shed 3 bases and J shed 4 bases, with 18 bases lying between them. Germline CDR1 and CDR2: SQVTM and ANQGSEA. The CDR3 spans 16 residues. The CDR3 protein is CSVEGGGPPSTGELFF. In DNA, the CDR3 is TGCAGCGTTGAGGGGGGGGGCCCCCCCTCCACCGGGGAGCTGTTTTTT.

This clonotype was counted at least ten times. J is TRBJ2-5 and V is TRBV12-5; D possibly corresponds to TRBD1 (6 bases). CDR3 length: 18 amino acids. Trimming took 4 bases from V and 0 from J, leaving 21 bases between them. The V gene's germline CDR1 is LGHNT and CDR2 FRNRAP. The CDR3 DNA follows: TGTGCTAGTGGTTCCTCAACAGGGTGGCTGAGGAACCAAGAGACCCAGTACTTC. Its translation is CASGSSTGWLRNQETQYF.

This rearrangement joins TRBV28 to TRBJ1-1; no firm D call. V lost 2 bases to trimming and J lost 0 bases, with 10 bases between them. CDR1 MDHEN and CDR2 SYDVKM come from the germline V gene. The CDR3 is made up of 15 amino acids. The chain's CDR3 is CASSLLRTLNTEAFF. CDR3 sequence (DNA): TGTGCCAGCAGTTTACTCCGGACCTTGAACACTGAAGCTTTCTTT. The whole variable domain, filled in from reference TRBV28 and TRBJ1-1, reads DVKVTQSSRYLVKRTGEKVFLECVQDMDHENMFWYRQDPGLGLRLIYFSYDVKMKEKGDIPEGYSVSREKKERFSLILESASTNQTSMYLCASSLLRTLNTEAFFGQGTRLTVV.

This clonotype was detected many times. The V and J genes are TRBV2 and TRBJ2-4, with D possibly matching TRBD2 (5 bases). Germline assignment: CDR1 SNHLY and CDR2 FYNNEI. V lost 7 bases and J lost 9, with 16 bases in between. The CDR3 contains 13 residues. The CDR3 nucleotides read TGTGCCAGCATCATGGGAGTTCAAGGCATTCAGTACTTC. Amino acids: CASIMGVQGIQYF. The variable domain in full, with the rest retrieved from reference TRBV2 and TRBJ2-4, is EPEVTQTPSHQVTQMGQEVILRCVPISNHLYFYWYRQILGQKVEFLVSFYNNEISEKSEIFDDQFSVERPDGSNFTLKIRSTKLEDSAMYFCASIMGVQGIQYFGAGTRLSVL.

This clonotype came up many times. V usage is TRBV27 and J usage is TRBJ2-5; unclear D gene. Germline V gives CDR1 MNHEY, CDR2 SMNVEV (reference sequence). This CDR3 has 14 residues. V was trimmed by 2 bases and J by 7 bases, leaving 14 bases between them. The chain's CDR3 is CASSLNPEFGTQYF. Written as DNA, the CDR3 is TGTGCCAGCAGTTTAAACCCAGAATTCGGGACCCAGTACTTC.

The sample holds many counts of this clonotype. The genes are TRBV30 and TRBJ1-1, with unresolved D. Germline V gene sequence: CDR1 GTSNPN, CDR2 SVGIG (reference sequence). Between the trimmed V and J ends, which lost 4 bases and 0 bases, there was a span of 3 bases. The CDR3 has 11 amino acids. The CDR3 region is CAWTLNTEAFF. The CDR3 DNA follows: TGTGCCTGGACCTTGAACACTGAAGCTTTCTTT.

In this sample, this clonotype turned up many times. The chain joins TRBV27 to TRBJ2-7; perhaps TRBD1 as D (6 bases). The germline V gene encodes CDR1 MNHEY and CDR2 SMNVEV (reference sequence). The CDR3 totals 14 residues. V lost 6 bases to trimming and J lost 2 bases, with 14 bases between them. The CDR3 coding sequence is TGTGCCAGCAGCCGCGAAACAGGGCCCTACGAGCAGTACTTC. This encodes CASSRETGPYEQYF.

This clonotype was observed at least ten times. The CDR3 DNA is TGTGCCAGCGCAGGTTCGTACGGAATCTACGAGCAGTACTTC. This translates into CASAGSYGIYEQYF. The chain recombines TRBV28 with TRBJ2-7; D gene unclear. The CDR3 spans 14 residues. Germline lookup yields CDR1 MDHEN and CDR2 SYDVKM. Trimming removed 8 bases from V and 3 bases from J, with 17 bases in between.

This clonotype was picked up many times. CDR3 loop: CASSQGQKVQLFF. As DNA, the CDR3 is TGTGCCAGCAGCCAAGGACAGAAAGTACAACTGTTTTTT. This chain connects TRBV3-1 to TRBJ1-4; D perhaps matches TRBD1 (5 bases). CDR1 LGHDT and CDR2 YNNKEL come from the germline V gene (reference sequence). The CDR3 runs to 13 residues. The ends were cut back, 1 base at V and 12 bases at J, with 12 bases in the middle.

As to this clonotype: A much larger clone lies one base from this, so it may be a read error. The chain links TRBV12-3 or TRBV12-4 to TRBJ2-1; D is possibly TRBD1 or TRBD2 (6 bases each). CDR3 size: 17 residues. CDR3 loop: CASSSHEGDSSYNKQFF. CDR3 DNA: TGTGCCAGCAGTTCGCATGAGGGGGACTCCTCCTACAATAAGCAGTTCTTC.

This clonotype was recorded at least ten times. The chain is built from TRBV11-2 and TRBJ2-7, with TRBD2 matching 10 bases. Trimming took 5 bases from V and 7 from J; bases not matched to a gene: 11. The CDR3 has 15 amino acids. Germline V gene sequence: CDR1 SGHAT, CDR2 FQNNGV. CDR3 residues: CASSPPPSGSGEQYF. CDR3 coding DNA: TGTGCCAGCAGCCCCCCCCCTAGCGGGAGTGGTGAGCAGTACTTC.

This clonotype was recorded many times. The chain uses TRBV6-1 and TRBJ2-1; 9 bases fit TRBD2. The trim removed 6 bases at V and 10 bases at J, leaving 4 bases unmatched. The CDR3 runs 12 residues. In germline, CDR1 is MNHNS, CDR2 SASEGT. The CDR3 DNA is TGTGCCAGCAGGAATCTAGCGGGGGAGCAGTTCTTC. It is translated as CASRNLAGEQFF.

The sample holds many counts of this clonotype. The CDR3 DNA is TGTGCCAGCAGTTTCCAGGGGAGCAACTATGGCTACACCTTC. Protein: CASSFQGSNYGYTF. V is TRBV12-3 or TRBV12-4 and J is TRBJ1-2; weak D call: TRBD1 (6 bases). The V end lost 3 bases, the J end lost 2 bases, and 10 bases lay between the germline ends. The CDR3 length is 14 residues.

Details on this clonotype: A much bigger clone sits one base away, suggesting this may be a read error. The rearrangement uses TRBV13 and TRBJ2-1; maybe TRBD2 (6 bases). The CDR3 runs 15 residues. From germline, CDR1 is PRHDT and CDR2 FYEKMQ (reference sequence). The DNA for the CDR3 is TGCGCCAGCAGCTCCCGGACTACCTCCTACAATGAGCAGTTCTTC. Amino acid sequence: CASSSRTTSYNEQFF.

This clonotype was picked up many times. The chain uses TRBV18 and TRBJ1-4; D is uncertain. The length of the CDR3 is 13 residues. V lost 2 bases and J 6 bases, leaving 7 bases between the germline ends. Germline CDR1 and CDR2: KGHSH and LQKENI. The CDR3 DNA sequence: TGTGCCAGCTCACCATTAACAGATGAAAAACTGTTTTTT. As protein: CASSPLTDEKLFF.

The table lists this clonotype with many counts. The genes are TRBV11-3 and TRBJ2-1; 7 nucleotides match TRBD1. This CDR3 comprises 11 residues. Per the germline V gene, CDR1 is SGHNT and CDR2 is YENEEA. Trimming cost V 10 bases and J 8 bases; bases outside gene matches: 5. CDR3 sequence: CAIRTGDEQFF. The CDR3, as DNA: TGTGCCATCAGAACAGGGGATGAGCAGTTCTTC.

This clonotype came up many times. V gene TRBV13 combines with J gene TRBJ2-1; a possible D gene is TRBD2 (6 bases). The germline gives CDR1 PRHDT, CDR2 FYEKMQ (reference sequence). The CDR3 length is 18 residues. Trimming removed 5 bases at V and 0 bases at J, with 20 bases between. CDR3 DNA: TGTGCCAGCAGCCACTCGCGGGGAAGCGGACTCTCCTACAATGAGCAGTTCTTC. This encodes CASSHSRGSGLSYNEQFF.

This clonotype was counted many times. The rearrangement links TRBV28 to TRBJ1-2; D ambiguous. CDR1 is MDHEN, CDR2 SYDVKM, per germline. The V gene lost 5 bases and the J gene lost 5 bases, with 12 bases spanning the gap. CDR3 length equals 13 residues. The CDR3 DNA reads as TGTGCCAGCAGTCTAAACCGTGGGTATGGCTACACCTTC. It is translated as CASSLNRGYGYTF.

This chain connects TRBV11-2 to TRBJ2-7; D is unresolved. Trimming took off 0 bases at V and 6 bases at J, with 15 bases between the two ends. The CDR3 sequence is 15 residues long. CDR1 SGHAT and CDR2 FQNNGV come from the germline V gene. The CDR3 protein is CASSLEPEGGSEQYF. Written as DNA, the CDR3 is TGTGCCAGCAGCTTAGAACCAGAAGGTGGCTCCGAGCAGTACTTC.

CDR3 region: CASSKWTSGEYEQYF. The DNA of the CDR3 is TGTGCCAGTAGTAAATGGACTAGCGGCGAATACGAGCAGTACTTC. V and J are TRBV19 and TRBJ2-7, with TRBD2 identical over 10 bases. The germline V gene has CDR1 LNHDA and CDR2 SQIVND (reference sequence). This CDR3 comprises 15 residues. V lost 4 bases and J lost 4; bases outside the gene matches: 7.

This rearrangement joins TRBV4-1 to TRBJ2-7, with 12 bases aligning to TRBD2. The CDR3 extends over 14 amino acids. From germline, CDR1 is MGHRA and CDR2 YSYEKL. V lost 2 bases and J lost 8; bases outside the gene matches: 4. In DNA form, the CDR3 reads TGCGCCAGCAGCCAACCCGGGACTAGCGGGCAGCAGTACTTC. Its translation is CASSQPGTSGQQYF.

A few counts support this clonotype. The chain carries TRBV14 and TRBJ1-4; D is unclear. Germline loops: CDR1 SGHDN, CDR2 FVKESK. Trimming stripped 9 bases from V and 8 bases from J, with 16 bases between. The CDR3 is made up of 13 amino acids. The CDR3 is CASQRGGGEKLFF. CDR3 coding DNA: TGTGCCAGTCAGCGGGGAGGAGGCGAAAAACTGTTTTTT.